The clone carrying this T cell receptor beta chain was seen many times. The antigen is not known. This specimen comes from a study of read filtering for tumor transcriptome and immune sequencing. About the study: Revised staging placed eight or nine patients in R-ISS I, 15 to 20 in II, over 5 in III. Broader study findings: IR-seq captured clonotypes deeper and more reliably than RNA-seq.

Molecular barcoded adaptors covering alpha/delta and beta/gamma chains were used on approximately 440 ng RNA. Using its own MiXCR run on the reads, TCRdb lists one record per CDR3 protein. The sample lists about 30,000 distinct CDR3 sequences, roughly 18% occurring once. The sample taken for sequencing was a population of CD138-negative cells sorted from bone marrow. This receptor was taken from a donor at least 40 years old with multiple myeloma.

The CDR3 protein is CSARDKFAGYNEQFF. The CDR3 nucleotides read TGCAGTGCTAGAGACAAATTCGCGGGGTACAATGAGCAGTTCTTC. The chain carries TRBV20-1 and TRBJ2-1; D may be TRBD2 (6 bases). Trimming pared 0 bases from V and 4 bases from J, leaving 13 bases between. The germline V gene has CDR1 DFQATT and CDR2 SNEGSKA (reference sequence). The CDR3 has 15 residues.